Each of the 11 T cell receptor beta chains below was sequenced from the same sample in a study of Ad26.COV2.S vaccination and SARS-CoV-2 variants. The treatment here: about 20 received Ad26.COV2.S at low or high dose, single or two shots; roughly 5 received placebo; per-sample allocation not given. Sampling was done on day 63 after the first vaccine or placebo injection. Libraries were prepared by immunoSEQ multiplex PCR; TCRdb keeps only in-frame clonotypes and omits some of them. The table includes roughly 320,000 clones, 85% detected once. The sample here was peripheral blood, taken in a trial of Ad26.COV2.S vaccine versus placebo. The receptors stem from a person aged 18 to 59 who received the Ad26.COV2.S COVID-19 vaccine or a placebo.

There are a few counts of this clone. The chain joins TRBV19 to TRBJ1-5, with no clear D. From germline, CDR1 is LNHDA and CDR2 SQIVND (reference sequence). V was pared by 3 bases and J by 1 base, with 7 bases between. The CDR3 is 14 amino acids. The CDR3 coding sequence is TGTGCCAGTAGTATCGGAGAAAGCAATCAGCCCCAGCATTTT. It codes for CASSIGESNQPQHF.

The gene calls are TRBV21-1 and TRBJ2-1; TRBD1 is taken as the D call from the table, unchecked against the DNA. TRBV21-1 is shown as a pseudogene. The CDR3 extends over 13 amino acids. The CDR3 here is CASSDRVYNEQFF. In nucleotides, the CDR3 is TGTGCCAGCAGTGACAGGGTCTACAATGAGCAGTTCTTC.

This chain uses TRBV9 with TRBJ1-2, with D possibly being TRBD1 (5 bases). V was trimmed by 2 bases and J by 5 bases, leaving 16 bases between them. The germline gives CDR1 SGDLS, CDR2 YYNGEE. CDR3 size: 15 residues. CDR3 amino acids: CASSVGGENYYGYTF. Here the CDR3 DNA reads TGTGCCAGCAGCGTCGGGGGGGAGAACTATTATGGCTACACCTTC. Looking up the rest from reference TRBV9 and TRBJ1-2 gives the full variable domain: DSGVTQTPKHLITATGQRVTLRCSPRSGDLSVYWYQQSLDQGLQFLIQYYNGEERAKGNILERFSAQQFPDLHSELNLSSLELGDSALYFCASSVGGENYYGYTFGSGTRLTVV.

This clone was recorded only once. The CDR3 coding sequence is TGTGCCAGCAGTTACAGAAAATCAGAGCCCCAGCATTTT. It codes for CASSYRKSEPQHF. This chain links TRBV6-6 with TRBJ1-5; no firm D call. CDR1 MNHNY and CDR2 SVGAGI come from the germline V gene (reference sequence). The CDR3 spans 13 residues. V was clipped by 2 bases and J by 8 bases, with 10 bases between them.

J is TRBJ2-7 and V is TRBV11-3; 9 bases line up with TRBD1. V was clipped by 1 base and J by 3 bases; unmatched bases: 7. Germline V gives CDR1 SGHNT, CDR2 YENEEA. CDR3 length: 16 residues. For the CDR3, the DNA is TGTGCCAGCAGCTTAGCCCGACAGGGGGAGAGCTACGAGCAGTACTTC. Its translation is CASSLARQGESYEQYF.

The chain employs TRBV7-9 and TRBJ1-1; possible D gene TRBD1, 5 bases. Trimming took off 8 bases at V and 1 base at J, with 11 bases between the two ends. Germline CDR1 and CDR2: SEHNR and FQNEAQ (reference sequence). The CDR3 is 13 residues long. CDR3 coding DNA: TGTGCCAGCTCGGCAGGACAGAACACTGAAGCTTTCTTT. Amino acids: CASSAGQNTEAFF.

The V gene is TRBV28, the J gene TRBJ1-2; the D gene is possibly TRBD1 (6 bases). The CDR3 has 12 residues. Trimming removed 2 bases from V and 6 bases from J, with 7 bases in between. CDR1 is MDHEN, CDR2 SYDVKM, per germline. CDR3 DNA sequence: TGTGCCAGCAGTTTAGCAGGGGATGGCTACACCTTC. This codes for CASSLAGDGYTF.

This clone has a handful of counts. This chain joins TRBV27 and TRBJ2-2; maybe TRBD1 (6 bases). The CDR3 runs 15 residues. The V and J ends lost 10 bases and 6 bases respectively, with 21 bases between them. Germline lookup yields CDR1 MNHEY and CDR2 SMNVEV (reference sequence). The chain's CDR3 is CATAIYSQGSGELFF. CDR3 bases: TGTGCCACCGCAATTTACAGCCAGGGGTCCGGGGAGCTGTTTTTT.

The chain uses TRBV9 and TRBJ2-2; D not certain. Deletions cut 2 bases from V and 0 bases from J, with 11 bases between. This CDR3 is 16 amino acids long. From germline, CDR1 is SGDLS and CDR2 YYNGEE. The chain's CDR3 is CASSVNPSANTGELFF. Written as DNA, the CDR3 is TGTGCCAGCAGCGTTAATCCGTCGGCGAACACCGGGGAGCTGTTTTTT.

V is TRBV28 and J is TRBJ1-4; no reliable D call. Germline V gene sequence: CDR1 MDHEN, CDR2 SYDVKM. The ends were cut back, 5 bases at V and 11 bases at J, with 12 bases in the middle. There are 12 residues in the CDR3. The CDR3 DNA reads as TGTGCCAGCAGTCCTCCGGTGGAGAAACTGTTTTTT. Protein sequence: CASSPPVEKLFF.

The chain couples TRBV5-1 to TRBJ2-1; TRBD2 matches 8 bases. The CDR3 loop spans 15 amino acids. J was trimmed by 9 bases and V by 1 base; bases with no gene match: 9. Germline V gives CDR1 SGHRS, CDR2 YFSETQ. CDR3 DNA: TGCGCCAGCAGCTTGACGACTAGCGATATATCTGAGCAGTTCTTC. This sequence encodes CASSLTTSDISEQFF.